This T cell receptor beta chain was sequenced in a study of blood T cell repertoires in COVID-19. In the study overall: Acute and convalescent COVID-19 specimens originated in the United States, Italy and Spain.

The CDR3 runs to 14 residues. Trimming cost V 2 bases and J 4 bases, with 12 bases left between them. The germline CDR1 and CDR2 sequences are SGHTS and YDEGEE. Repertoires were generated with immunoSEQ multiplex PCR, while TCRdb's copy carries only in-frame clones and drops some. There are about 290,000 clones in the sample; about nine tenths occur only once, and 1.7% lies in the top ten. Sequences were obtained from PBMCs or T cells enriched from blood (not recorded which). The origin of this receptor is a woman in her forties who had recovered from COVID-19. The J gene is TRBJ1-2, the V gene TRBV5-8; a weak D match, TRBD1 (6 bases). The CDR3 DNA reads TGTGCCAGCAGCTTAGGGGGGGTTTTCTATGGCTACACCTTC. This encodes CASSLGGVFYGYTF.